One T cell receptor beta chain is described in this entry. Its antigen remains unknown. Per the original methods: The detection floor for productive clonotype frequency was 2.59 x 10-5. Profiling relied on immunoSEQ multiplex PCR, and the TCRdb table lists in-frame clones only, not all of them. The V and J calls and the clone size are those of that table, but D and trimming were determined from the DNA. The table lists 30,000 to 40,000 clones, about 80% of them singletons. The record originates from a study of STAT5B mutations in CD4+ large granular lymphocyte leukemia. General observations from the study: TRBV06-family usage was enriched in top patient clones (8/27) versus controls (2/35). Patient CD4-sorted repertoires looked more clonal than healthy CD4+ repertoires, even without putative leukemic clones.

CDR3 length: 12 residues. Trimming took 6 bases from V and 8 from J, leaving 13 bases between them. The germline V gene encodes CDR1 MDHEN and CDR2 SYDVKM. Control samples were healthy donors' buffy coats. This receptor was taken from a human donor in good health. J is TRBJ1-2 and V is TRBV28; no definite D call. The source material was CD4+ T cells from blood buffy coats. The CDR3 loop is CASRVGVGGYTF. CDR3 DNA sequence: TGTGCCAGCAGGGTTGGGGTCGGCGGCTACACCTTC.